This T cell receptor beta chain was captured in a study of T cell responses to AZD1222 COVID-19 vaccine. The study's findings and limits: Among the donors, most were white British and more were female, and clonal diversity was possibly underestimated.

Assay used: immunoSEQ multiplex PCR; TCRdb lists only in-frame clones, some missing. This table holds almost 70,000 clones, approximately 82% found once. Regarding this clone: The antigen is undetermined.

Trimming took 0 bases from V and 8 from J, leaving 8 bases between them. Germline CDR1 and CDR2: MNHEY and SVGAGI. The CDR3 is 13 residues long. The receptor's source is an adult who received the AZD1222 COVID-19 vaccine. This chain joins TRBV6-5 and TRBJ2-1; D unclear. The sample consisted of peripheral blood, taken 28 days after the second AZD1222 dose. The CDR3 nucleotides read TGTGCCAGCAGTTACTCGACCGGGTATGAGCAGTTCTTC. Its protein is CASSYSTGYEQFF.